The 6 T cell receptor beta chains in this list originate from one sample, sequenced in a study of technical replicates of blood from several donors. Clones were sequenced by immunoSEQ multiplex PCR, and TCRdb holds only the in-frame ones, with some missing. This table has some 100,000 clones, nearly 96% appearing once. Sequenced: T cells isolated from PBMCs. The receptors stem from a human donor in good health.

The chain recombines TRBV5-1 with TRBJ2-7; a possible D gene is TRBD2 (6 bases). The CDR3 contains 14 residues. Germline loops: CDR1 SGHRS, CDR2 YFSETQ. V gave up 4 bases and J gave up 5 bases, with 16 bases separating them. Here the CDR3 reads CASSRGLNANEQYF. In DNA form, the CDR3 reads TGCGCCAGCAGCCGTGGACTAAATGCCAACGAGCAGTACTTC.

The rearrangement links TRBV5-8 to TRBJ2-5; a weak D match, TRBD1 (5 bases). The CDR3 runs 13 residues. Trimming took 4 bases from V and 6 from J, leaving 13 bases between them. Germline CDR1 is SGHTS and CDR2 is YDEGEE. The CDR3 sequence: CASSLLTVQTQYF. In DNA, the CDR3 is TGTGCCAGCAGCCTCCTGACAGTCCAGACCCAGTACTTC.

The V gene is TRBV9, the J gene TRBJ2-7; a possible D gene is TRBD1 (6 bases). The CDR3 consists of 13 residues. The V end was cut by 1 base, the J end by 4 bases, with 9 bases between. Germline V gene lookup returns CDR1 SGDLS and CDR2 YYNGEE. The CDR3, as DNA: TGTGCCAGCAGCGTAAGTCAGGGGTACGAGCAGTACTTC. The encoded protein is CASSVSQGYEQYF.

The chain carries TRBV5-4 and TRBJ1-1; D ambiguous. Germline loops: CDR1 SGHNT, CDR2 YYREEE (reference sequence). CDR3 length: 14 residues. V lost 4 bases, J lost 0 bases, and 10 bases lay in between. The CDR3 region has the DNA TGTGCCAGCAGCCCGAGGACTTTGAACACTGAAGCTTTCTTT. Residues: CASSPRTLNTEAFF.

The rearrangement joins TRBV4-2 to TRBJ2-1; 11 bases agree with TRBD2. Per the germline V gene, CDR1 is LGHNA and CDR2 is YNFKEQ. J was trimmed by 4 bases and V by 0 bases; bases with no gene match: 5. This CDR3 region has 17 residues. The CDR3: CASSQDPGTSGYNEQFF. Written as DNA, the CDR3 is TGTGCCAGCAGCCAAGACCCCGGGACTAGCGGATACAATGAGCAGTTCTTC.

The J gene is TRBJ2-1, the V gene TRBV4-1; 7 positions agree with TRBD2. Per germline, CDR1 MGHRA and CDR2 YSYEKL. The V gene end was trimmed by 2 bases and the J gene end by 3 bases; junction bases not matched to a gene: 7. The CDR3 covers 16 residues. Here the CDR3 DNA reads TGCGCCAGCAGCCAACTAAAAGCGGGATACTACAATGAGCAGTTCTTC. It codes for CASSQLKAGYYNEQFF.